The 10 T cell receptor beta chains given below trace back to one sample, sequenced in a study of cytomegalovirus exposure and HLA in healthy donors. The study ran its PCR with 60 Vbeta and 13 Jbeta primers. Sequencing was performed with immunoSEQ multiplex PCR; in TCRdb, only in-frame clones are kept and a portion is missing. The repertoire holds 90,000 to 100,000 clones, with 9.4% as singletons. The source material was PBMCs. The receptors were sampled from a man aged 45-65 years in good health and CMV-seropositive.

This clone was recorded a few times. The chain is built from TRBV5-1 and TRBJ1-1; no reliable D call. The CDR3 loop spans 15 amino acids. Trimming shortened V by 4 bases and J by 1 base, and 14 bases separated the two germline ends. CDR1 and CDR2 (germline): SGHRS, YFSETQ. CDR3 nucleotides: TGCGCCAGCAGCCAGACTGAGAGATCGAACACTGAAGCTTTCTTT. This translates into CASSQTERSNTEAFF.

This clone was counted between two and nine times. The chain is built from TRBV11-3 and TRBJ2-3; TRBD2 matches 9 bases. Germline assignment: CDR1 SGHNT and CDR2 YENEEA. The CDR3 totals 15 residues. Losses at the gene ends were 1 base for V and 4 bases for J; bases not matched to a gene: 3. CDR3 bases: TGTGCCAGCAGCTTAGCGGCGGGAGGGCCAGATACGCAGTATTTT. It specifies CASSLAAGGPDTQYF.

The CDR3 sequence: CASSRFNTGELFF. The CDR3 coding sequence is TGTGCCAGCAGTCGGTTTAACACCGGGGAGCTGTTTTTT. V usage is TRBV4-2 and J usage is TRBJ2-2; the D is unclear. The CDR3 runs to 13 residues. The germline V and J ends were trimmed by 6 bases and 2 bases, with 7 bases remaining between them. CDR1 and CDR2 (germline): LGHNA, YNFKEQ.

The CDR3: CASSLGGGNEQYF. The CDR3 nucleotides are TGTGCCAGCAGCTTAGGGGGGGGTAACGAGCAGTACTTC. V and J are TRBV7-3 and TRBJ2-7, with 7 bases identical to TRBD2. The CDR3 is 13 residues long. From germline, CDR1 is SGHTA and CDR2 FQGTGA. V trimming: 2 bases; J trimming: 5 bases; junction bases outside the gene matches: 3.

This clone was detected only a few times. This chain joins TRBV7-9 and TRBJ2-1; D might be TRBD1 (5 bases). CDR3 length equals 18 residues. Germline V gene data show CDR1 as SEHNR and CDR2 as FQNEAQ (reference sequence). V lost 4 bases and J lost 2, with 21 bases in between. The CDR3 DNA reads TGTGCCAGCAGCTCAAGAGTTCCGGACACTAAACCCTACAATGAGCAGTTCTTC. Its protein is CASSSRVPDTKPYNEQFF.

This chain links TRBV29-1 with TRBJ2-7; 7 nucleotides align to TRBD2. V dropped 6 bases and J dropped 3; count of bases not matched to a gene: 8. The CDR3 runs to 13 residues. CDR1 and CDR2 from the germline V gene are SQVTM and ANQGSEA. This chain's CDR3 is CSVSSGTGYEQYF. In nucleotides, the CDR3 is TGCAGCGTCTCTAGCGGAACGGGCTACGAGCAGTACTTC.

This clone was recorded a few times. This rearrangement joins TRBV6-4 to TRBJ1-2, with 9 bases identical to TRBD1. Germline V lookup: CDR1 MRHNA, CDR2 SNTAGT. V shed 5 bases and J 7 bases; nucleotides not matched to a gene: 5. This CDR3 has 13 amino acids. The DNA of the CDR3 is TGTGCCAGCAGTATGGACAGGGGTGGTGGCTACACCTTC. Encoded protein: CASSMDRGGGYTF.

This clone was seen a few times. V is TRBV21-1 and J is TRBJ2-7; the table calls TRBD2, which could not be checked here. TRBV21-1 represents a pseudogene. This CDR3 is built from 13 residues. CDR3 sequence reads: CASTRGGYGEQYF. The CDR3 DNA follows: TGTGCCAGCACGCGGGGGGGGTACGGCGAGCAGTACTTC.

This clone was seen a handful of times. V is TRBV11-2 and J is TRBJ1-4; maybe TRBD1 (5 bases). Germline assignment: CDR1 SGHAT and CDR2 FQNNGV. The CDR3 has 18 residues. The ends were cut back, 0 bases at V and 8 bases at J, with 22 bases in the middle. CDR3 amino acids: CASSLESRLRGGEEKLFF. DNA for the CDR3: TGTGCCAGCAGCTTAGAGTCTCGTCTAAGGGGTGGGGAAGAAAAACTGTTTTTT.

V gene TRBV5-1 combines with J gene TRBJ2-1; a weak D match, TRBD1 (5 bases). CDR3 length equals 14 residues. Germline CDR1 SGHRS, CDR2 YFSETQ. Trimming shortened V by 6 bases and J by 4 bases, and 14 bases separated the two germline ends. This CDR3 reads CASKGSPEYNEQFF. CDR3 DNA: TGCGCCAGCAAGGGGTCCCCCGAATACAATGAGCAGTTCTTC.